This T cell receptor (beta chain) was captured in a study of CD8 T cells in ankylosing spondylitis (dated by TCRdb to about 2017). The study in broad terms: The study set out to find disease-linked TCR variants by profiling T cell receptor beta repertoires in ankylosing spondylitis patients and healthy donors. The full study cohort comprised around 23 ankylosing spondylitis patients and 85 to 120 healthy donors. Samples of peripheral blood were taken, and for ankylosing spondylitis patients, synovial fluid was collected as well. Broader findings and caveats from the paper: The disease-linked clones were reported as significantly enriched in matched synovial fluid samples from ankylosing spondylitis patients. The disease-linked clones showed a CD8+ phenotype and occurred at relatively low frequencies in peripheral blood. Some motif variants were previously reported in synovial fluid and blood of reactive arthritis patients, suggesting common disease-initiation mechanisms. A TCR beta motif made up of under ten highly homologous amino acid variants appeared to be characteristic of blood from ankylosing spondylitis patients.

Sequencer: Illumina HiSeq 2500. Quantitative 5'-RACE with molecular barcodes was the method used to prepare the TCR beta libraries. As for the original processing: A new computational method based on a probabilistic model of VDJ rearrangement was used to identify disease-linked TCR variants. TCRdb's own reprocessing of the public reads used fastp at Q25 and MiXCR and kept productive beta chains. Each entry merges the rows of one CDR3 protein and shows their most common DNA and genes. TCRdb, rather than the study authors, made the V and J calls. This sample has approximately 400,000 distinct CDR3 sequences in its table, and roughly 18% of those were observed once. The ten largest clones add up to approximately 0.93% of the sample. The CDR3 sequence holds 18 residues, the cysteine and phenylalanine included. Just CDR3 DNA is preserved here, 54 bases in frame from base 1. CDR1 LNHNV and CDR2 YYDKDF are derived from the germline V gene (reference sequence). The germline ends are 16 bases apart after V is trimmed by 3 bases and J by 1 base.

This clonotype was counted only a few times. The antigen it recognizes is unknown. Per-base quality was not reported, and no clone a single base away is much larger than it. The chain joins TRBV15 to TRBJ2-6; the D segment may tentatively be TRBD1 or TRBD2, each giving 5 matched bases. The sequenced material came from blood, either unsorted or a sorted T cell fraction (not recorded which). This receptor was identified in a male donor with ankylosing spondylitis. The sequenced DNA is TGTGCCACCAGCAGTAGTCGGGGCAGGTATTCTGGGGCCAACGTCCTGACTTTC. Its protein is CATSSSRGRYSGANVLTF.